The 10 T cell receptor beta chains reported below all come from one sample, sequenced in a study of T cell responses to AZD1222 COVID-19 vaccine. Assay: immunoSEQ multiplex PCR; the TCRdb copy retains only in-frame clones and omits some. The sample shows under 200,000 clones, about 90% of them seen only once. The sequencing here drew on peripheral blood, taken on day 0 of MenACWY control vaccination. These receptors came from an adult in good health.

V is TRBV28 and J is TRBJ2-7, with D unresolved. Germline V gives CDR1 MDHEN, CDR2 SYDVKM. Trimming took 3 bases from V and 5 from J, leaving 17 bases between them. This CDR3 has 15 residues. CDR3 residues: CASSFRAGSLDEQYF. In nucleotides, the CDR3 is TGTGCCAGCAGTTTTCGGGCAGGTAGCTTAGACGAGCAGTACTTC.

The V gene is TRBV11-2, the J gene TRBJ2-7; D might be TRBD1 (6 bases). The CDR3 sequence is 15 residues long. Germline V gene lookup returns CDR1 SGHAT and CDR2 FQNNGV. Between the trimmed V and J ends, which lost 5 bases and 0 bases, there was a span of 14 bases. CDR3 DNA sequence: TGTGCCAGCAGCCACCCGAGGGGGAGCTCCTACGAGCAGTACTTC. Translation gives CASSHPRGSSYEQYF.

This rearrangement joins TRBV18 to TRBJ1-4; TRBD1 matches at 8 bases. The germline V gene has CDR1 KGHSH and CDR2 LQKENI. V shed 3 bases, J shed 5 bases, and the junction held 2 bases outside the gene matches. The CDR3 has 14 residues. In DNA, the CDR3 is TGTGCCAGCTCACCTGGACAGGGAAATGAAAAACTGTTTTTT. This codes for CASSPGQGNEKLFF.

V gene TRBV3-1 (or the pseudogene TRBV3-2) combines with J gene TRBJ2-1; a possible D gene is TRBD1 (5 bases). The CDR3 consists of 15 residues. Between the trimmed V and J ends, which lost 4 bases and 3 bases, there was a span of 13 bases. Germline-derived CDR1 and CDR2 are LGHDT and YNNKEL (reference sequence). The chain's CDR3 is CASSPPWGVYNEQFF. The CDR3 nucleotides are TGTGCCAGCAGCCCCCCCTGGGGCGTCTACAATGAGCAGTTCTTC.

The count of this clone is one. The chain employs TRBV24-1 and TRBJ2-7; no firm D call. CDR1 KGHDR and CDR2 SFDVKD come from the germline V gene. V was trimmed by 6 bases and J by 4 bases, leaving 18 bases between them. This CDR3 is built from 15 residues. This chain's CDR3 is CATSSPSVYPYEQYF. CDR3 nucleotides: TGTGCCACCAGTTCCCCATCCGTTTATCCTTACGAGCAGTACTTC.

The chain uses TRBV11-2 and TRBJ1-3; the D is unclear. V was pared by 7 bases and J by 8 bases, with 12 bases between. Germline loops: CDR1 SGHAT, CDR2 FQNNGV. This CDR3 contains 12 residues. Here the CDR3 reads CASTTPGDTIYF. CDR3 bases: TGTGCCAGCACGACGCCTGGGGACACCATATATTTT.

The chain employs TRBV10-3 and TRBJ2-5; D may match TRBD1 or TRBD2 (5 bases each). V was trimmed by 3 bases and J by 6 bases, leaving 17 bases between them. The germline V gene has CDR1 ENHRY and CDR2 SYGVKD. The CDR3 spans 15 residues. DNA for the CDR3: TGTGCCATCAGTGAACCTGACACCTCGGGGCAGACCCAGTACTTC. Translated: CAISEPDTSGQTQYF.

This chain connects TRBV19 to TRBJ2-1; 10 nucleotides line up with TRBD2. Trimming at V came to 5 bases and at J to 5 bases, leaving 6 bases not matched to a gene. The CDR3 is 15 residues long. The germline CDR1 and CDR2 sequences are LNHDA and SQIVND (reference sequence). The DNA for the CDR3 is TGTGCCAGTAGTGGCCTAGCGGGAGATGACAATGAGCAGTTCTTC. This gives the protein CASSGLAGDDNEQFF.

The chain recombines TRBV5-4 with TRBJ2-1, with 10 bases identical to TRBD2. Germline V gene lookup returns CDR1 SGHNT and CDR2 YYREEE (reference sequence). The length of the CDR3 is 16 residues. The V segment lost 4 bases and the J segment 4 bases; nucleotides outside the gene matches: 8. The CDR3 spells CASSLITSGDYNEQFF. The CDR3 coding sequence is TGTGCCAGCAGCCTCATTACTAGCGGGGATTACAATGAGCAGTTCTTC.

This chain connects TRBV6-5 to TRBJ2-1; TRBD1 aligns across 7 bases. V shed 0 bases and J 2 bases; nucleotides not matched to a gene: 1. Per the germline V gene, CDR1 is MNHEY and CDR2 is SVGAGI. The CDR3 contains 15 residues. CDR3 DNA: TGTGCCAGCAGTTACTCGGGACAGACCTACAATGAGCAGTTCTTC. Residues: CASSYSGQTYNEQFF.